This entry lists 22 T cell receptor beta chains sequenced from one sample in a study of blood T cell repertoires in COVID-19. Repertoires were generated with immunoSEQ multiplex PCR, while TCRdb's copy carries only in-frame clones and drops some. This table has some 170,000 clones, approximately 93% appearing once. Sequenced sample: peripheral blood. These receptor sequences come from a woman aged 55-70 years with COVID-19, enrolled during active disease.

V and J are TRBV7-9 and TRBJ1-1; tentatively, D is TRBD1 (5 bases). Germline V gene lookup returns CDR1 SEHNR and CDR2 FQNEAQ (reference sequence). This CDR3 is built from 17 residues. V was trimmed by 0 bases and J by 0 bases, leaving 14 bases between them. The CDR3 spells CASSLASGTLMNTEAFF. The CDR3 DNA is TGTGCCAGCAGCTTAGCCTCAGGGACTCTCATGAACACTGAAGCTTTCTTT.

This chain uses TRBV2 with TRBJ1-5; no reliable D call. Germline CDR1 and CDR2: SNHLY and FYNNEI. The CDR3 is made up of 13 amino acids. Between the trimmed V and J ends, which lost 3 bases and 4 bases, there was a span of 7 bases. The CDR3 loop is CASSEGPNQPQHF. In nucleotides, the CDR3 is TGTGCCAGCAGTGAGGGCCCGAATCAGCCCCAGCATTTT. Variable domain in full (rest from reference TRBV2 and TRBJ1-5): EPEVTQTPSHQVTQMGQEVILRCVPISNHLYFYWYRQILGQKVEFLVSFYNNEISEKSEIFDDQFSVERPDGSNFTLKIRSTKLEDSAMYFCASSEGPNQPQHFGDGTRLSIL.

This clone showed up just once. This sequence joins TRBV12-3 or TRBV12-4 and TRBJ1-1, with a possible D match to TRBD1 (5 bases). The CDR3 loop spans 13 amino acids. Deletions cut 3 bases from V and 6 bases from J, with 11 bases between. The CDR3 DNA reads TGTGCCAGCAGTTTCCACAGGACCGCTGAAGCTTTCTTT. This codes for CASSFHRTAEAFF.

V usage is TRBV7-9 and J usage is TRBJ2-3, with D possibly matching TRBD2 (5 bases). Trimming shortened V by 1 base and J by 5 bases, and 13 bases separated the two germline ends. CDR3 length: 15 amino acids. Germline loops: CDR1 SEHNR, CDR2 FQNEAQ (reference sequence). The CDR3 spells CASSLGQAGGDTQYF. The CDR3 nucleotides read TGTGCCAGCAGCTTAGGTCAGGCAGGAGGAGATACGCAGTATTTT.

The V gene is TRBV30, the J gene TRBJ1-3; D might be TRBD1 (6 bases). Germline CDR1 and CDR2: GTSNPN and SVGIG (reference sequence). The V end lost 5 bases, the J end lost 0 bases, and 20 bases lay between the germline ends. This CDR3 region has 17 residues. This chain's CDR3 is CAWQGRPERNSGNTIYF. DNA for the CDR3: TGTGCCTGGCAGGGGCGGCCCGAGCGAAACTCTGGAAACACCATATATTTT.

The V gene is TRBV7-9, the J gene TRBJ2-7; D might be TRBD2 (5 bases). Trimming removed 5 bases at V and 3 bases at J, with 20 bases between. Germline V CDR1 and CDR2: SEHNR, FQNEAQ (reference sequence). The CDR3 sequence is 16 residues long. CDR3 coding DNA: TGTGCCAGCAGCCGTGCGGGCGGATCGTTTATCTACGAGCAGTACTTC. It yields the protein CASSRAGGSFIYEQYF.

The chain has TRBV2 and TRBJ1-2, with 7 bases identical to TRBD1. Unmatched junction bases numbered 9, after V lost 6 bases and J lost 8 bases. CDR1 is SNHLY, CDR2 FYNNEI, per germline. The CDR3 has 13 residues. This CDR3 reads CASSNQGVRGYTF. The CDR3 coding sequence is TGTGCCAGCAGCAACCAGGGGGTGAGAGGCTACACCTTC. The complete variable domain, with remaining parts taken from reference TRBV2 and TRBJ1-2, reads EPEVTQTPSHQVTQMGQEVILRCVPISNHLYFYWYRQILGQKVEFLVSFYNNEISEKSEIFDDQFSVERPDGSNFTLKIRSTKLEDSAMYFCASSNQGVRGYTFGSGTRLTVV.

This sequence joins TRBV10-1 and TRBJ2-5; 11 bases match TRBD2. The CDR3 has 16 amino acids. Germline values: CDR1 WNHNN, CDR2 SYGVQD (reference sequence). Unmatched junction bases numbered 9, after V lost 9 bases and J lost 0 bases. CDR3 sequence reads: CASTTPGLADQETQYF. The CDR3 DNA reads TGCGCCAGTACGACTCCGGGACTAGCGGACCAAGAGACCCAGTACTTC.

Here the CDR3 DNA reads TGTGCCAGCAGCGTCTCCCAACAGTCCGGCATTCAGTACTTC. Amino acids: CASSVSQQSGIQYF. The rearrangement links TRBV9 to TRBJ2-4, with D uncertain. The CDR3 is made up of 14 amino acids. The germline V gene has CDR1 SGDLS and CDR2 YYNGEE. The ends were cut back, 2 bases at V and 9 bases at J, with 15 bases in the middle.

The V and J genes are TRBV7-9 and TRBJ2-1; tentatively, D is TRBD2 (5 bases). Looked up from germline, CDR1 is SEHNR and CDR2 is FQNEAQ (reference sequence). The length of the CDR3 is 15 residues. Deletions cut 5 bases from V and 4 bases from J, with 15 bases between. CDR3 DNA sequence: TGTGCCAGCAGCCTAGGGCCCCGGGGTTACAATGAGCAGTTCTTC. This translates into CASSLGPRGYNEQFF.

The chain carries TRBV4-2 and TRBJ1-2, with 9 nucleotides matching TRBD1. This CDR3 spans 17 amino acids. Looked up from germline, CDR1 is LGHNA and CDR2 is YNFKEQ. V was clipped by 1 base and J by 0 bases; unmatched bases: 6. The CDR3 sequence is CASSQGTGALANYGYTF. In DNA form, the CDR3 reads TGTGCCAGCAGCCAAGGGACAGGGGCCTTAGCTAACTATGGCTACACCTTC.

The chain is built from TRBV5-1 and TRBJ2-6; D may be TRBD2 (6 bases). The CDR3 loop spans 17 amino acids. CDR1 SGHRS and CDR2 YFSETQ come from the germline V gene. Trimming shortened V by 2 bases and J by 0 bases, and 12 bases separated the two germline ends. The CDR3 DNA sequence: TGCGCCAGCAGCTTTGGGGGAGGCAACTCTGGGGCCAACGTCCTGACTTTC. Translation: CASSFGGGNSGANVLTF.

The J gene is TRBJ2-4, the V gene TRBV12-3 or TRBV12-4; weak D call: TRBD1 (5 bases). Trimming stripped 1 base from V and 8 bases from J, with 9 bases between. This CDR3 contains 13 residues. The CDR3 loop reads CASSLGWGDIQYF. The DNA for the CDR3 is TGTGCCAGCAGTTTAGGGTGGGGCGACATTCAGTACTTC.

This chain joins TRBV7-3 and TRBJ2-2; weak D call: TRBD1 (5 bases). The CDR3 is 14 residues long. Germline CDR1 and CDR2: SGHTA and FQGTGA. V lost 5 bases and J 2 bases, leaving 9 bases between the germline ends. The CDR3 loop is CASSQDRNTGELFF. As DNA, the CDR3 is TGTGCCAGCAGCCAAGACAGAAACACCGGGGAGCTGTTTTTT.

The chain joins TRBV3-1 (or the pseudogene TRBV3-2) to TRBJ2-7; D may be TRBD1 (5 bases). V lost 2 bases and J 5 bases, leaving 19 bases between the germline ends. Germline loops: CDR1 LGHDT, CDR2 YNNKEL (reference sequence). The CDR3 runs to 16 residues. The CDR3 coding sequence is TGTGCCAGCAGCCAAACTCGGGCACCTAAGGGGCACGAGCAGTACTTC. This encodes CASSQTRAPKGHEQYF.

The genes are TRBV4-3 and TRBJ1-4, with D possibly matching TRBD1 (6 bases). V was cut by 0 bases and J by 6 bases, with 14 bases left in between. CDR3 length: 16 residues. Looked up from germline, CDR1 is LGHNA and CDR2 is YSLEER. CDR3 in amino acids: CASSQDFGGLDEKLFF. DNA for the CDR3: TGCGCCAGCAGCCAAGATTTCGGGGGGCTGGATGAAAAACTGTTTTTT.

The CDR3 is CASSSPNWTGGTEAFF. CDR3 nucleotides: TGTGCCAGCAGCTCTCCGAACTGGACAGGGGGAACTGAAGCTTTCTTT. The rearrangement joins TRBV7-9 to TRBJ1-1; 10 nucleotides match TRBD1. This CDR3 comprises 16 residues. Germline assignment: CDR1 SEHNR and CDR2 FQNEAQ (reference sequence). J gave up 5 bases and V 4 bases, and 10 bases lay outside the gene matches.

The rearrangement uses TRBV6-2 or TRBV6-3 and TRBJ2-2; TRBD2 matches at 7 bases. CDR1 is MNHEY, CDR2 SVGEGT, per germline. The CDR3 is 18 amino acids. V lost 0 bases, J lost 6 bases, and 13 bases stayed unmatched. Written as DNA, the CDR3 is TGTGCCAGCAGTTACTCGCCCCTCGGACTAGGGGTCGCCGGGGAGCTGTTTTTT. It encodes CASSYSPLGLGVAGELFF.

The chain joins TRBV29-1 to TRBJ2-7, with TRBD1 matching 10 bases. Germline V gene data show CDR1 as SQVTM and CDR2 as ANQGSEA. V lost 7 bases, J lost 4 bases, and 7 bases stayed unmatched. The CDR3 extends over 13 amino acids. Here the CDR3 DNA reads TGCAGCGCCCGGACAGGGGGAAGGTACGAGCAGTACTTC. Encoded protein: CSARTGGRYEQYF.

V is TRBV20-1 and J is TRBJ2-1; 8 nucleotides agree with TRBD1. This CDR3 contains 15 residues. V was pared by 3 bases and J by 9 bases, with 13 bases of the junction left unmatched. CDR1 is DFQATT and CDR2 is SNEGSKA in the germline V gene (reference sequence). This chain's CDR3 is CSASRGTGGPGEQFF. CDR3 DNA: TGCAGTGCTAGTCGAGGAACAGGGGGACCGGGTGAGCAGTTCTTC.

This rearrangement joins TRBV5-4 to TRBJ2-3; 11 bases are shared with TRBD2. The CDR3 covers 17 residues. V gave up 3 bases and J gave up 3 bases; unmatched junction bases: 9. The germline CDR1 and CDR2 sequences are SGHNT and YYREEE (reference sequence). Here the CDR3 DNA reads TGTGCCAGCAGCTCCCCGCCGGGACTAGCGGATACAGATACGCAGTATTTT. Translating it yields CASSSPPGLADTDTQYF.

J is TRBJ2-2 and V is TRBV6-5; D unresolved. Germline CDR1 MNHEY, CDR2 SVGAGI. V was trimmed by 10 bases and J by 0 bases, leaving 15 bases between them. The CDR3 sequence is 15 residues long. CDR3: CATTQYIANTGELFF. The CDR3 DNA sequence: TGTGCCACGACACAGTATATCGCGAACACCGGGGAGCTGTTTTTT.